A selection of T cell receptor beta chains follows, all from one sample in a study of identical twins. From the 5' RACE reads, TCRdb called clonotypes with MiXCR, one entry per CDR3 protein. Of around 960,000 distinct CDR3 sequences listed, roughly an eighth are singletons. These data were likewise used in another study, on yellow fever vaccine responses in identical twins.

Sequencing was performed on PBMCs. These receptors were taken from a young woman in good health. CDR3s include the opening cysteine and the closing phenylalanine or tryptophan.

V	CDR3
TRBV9	CASSPPAAGTQETQYF
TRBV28	CASTRTGYEQYF
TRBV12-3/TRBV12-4	CASSLGTRLTKDYEQYF
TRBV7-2	CASSQPIGDEQFF
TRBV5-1	CASGPGQGVRETQYF
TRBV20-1	CSATRLSGGNQPQHF
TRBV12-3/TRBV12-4	CASSLTQGAGQPQHF
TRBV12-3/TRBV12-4	CASSSQAPRDSTSGANVLTF
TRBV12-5	CASGLSPTSISYNEQFF
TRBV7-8	CASSSLPGQGHQETQYF
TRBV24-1	CATSVGGPGDYEQYF
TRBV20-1	CSATWTGSTYNEQFF
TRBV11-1	CASSQVPGLAGVIPHNEQFF
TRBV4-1	CASSQDTGRLTGELFF
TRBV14	CASSQASGRAGQFF
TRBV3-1	CASSHTHQGSNQPQHF
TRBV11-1	CASSLVYAGKALLNTEAFF
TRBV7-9	CASSSLGLAKNIQYF
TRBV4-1	CASSLTGLTNYGYTF
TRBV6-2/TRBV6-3	CASSYGGKNQPQHF
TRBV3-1	CASSQGLVVNTEAFF
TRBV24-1	CATSDLGDRGETQYF
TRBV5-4	CASRDTGLSINEQFF
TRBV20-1	CSVAGLMTEAFF
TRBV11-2	CASSPYSTGATDTQYF
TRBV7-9	CASSLPGPSSYNEQFF
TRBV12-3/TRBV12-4	CASAERNTGELFF
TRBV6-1	CATQDRLYRTDTQYF
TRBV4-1	CASSQVMAGAGWQYF
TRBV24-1	CATSKNEVNEQFF
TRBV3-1	CASSQGFGGNSNQPQHF
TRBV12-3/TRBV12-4	CASFPRGGNTEAFF
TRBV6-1	CATRTGGNGYEQYF
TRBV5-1	CASSTGPTGEQFF
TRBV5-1	CASSLDPGTNYGYTF
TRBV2	CASSDSGRPTDTQYF
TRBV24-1	CATSDLSAPYNEQFF
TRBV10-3	CAISELGTNNEQFF
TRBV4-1	CASSQQGYNEQFF
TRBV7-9	CASSPAGTPVHEQYF
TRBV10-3	CAINPGLSTDTQYF
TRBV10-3	CAISEGTVTQYF
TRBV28	CAIGQGAFYGYTF
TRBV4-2	CASSQGTWGETQYF
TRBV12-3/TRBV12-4	CASSLALLDTQYF
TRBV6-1	CASSARRRLETQYF
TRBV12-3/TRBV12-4	CASRHKREGAYNEQFF
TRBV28	CASSRDRTNTEAFF
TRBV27	CASSNRGPPNEQFF
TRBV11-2	CASSSRGGGTLIAKNIQYF
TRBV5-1	CASSPAGEPGGDTQYF